The 25 T cell receptor beta chains listed next were all sequenced from one sample in a study of T cells in Graves' hyperthyroidism and ophthalmopathy (dated by TCRdb to about 2019). Libraries were built with multiplex PCR. The reads were generated on an Illumina HiSeq 2000. TCR beta CDR3 regions were amplified from RNA transcripts. For the first round of RT-PCR on the TCR CDR3, the HTBI primer set was used together with the Qiagen OneStep RT-PCR kit. In TCRdb, the public reads were trimmed at Q25 with fastp and aligned with MiXCR, with productive beta chains retained. Here each entry gathers all rows of one CDR3 protein and keeps the most common genes and DNA. A total of 650,000 to 800,000 distinct CDR3 sequences appear in this sample, about 45% of them only once. Less than 9.5% of the sample is held by the ten biggest clonotypes. Sequencing input: peripheral blood or thyroid tissue (not recorded which). Receptors were obtained from an adult man with Graves' disease, either hyperthyroidism or ophthalmopathy (not recorded which).

This clonotype has a single count. The rearrangement joins TRBV5-4 to TRBJ1-2, with D unclear. Trimming stripped 0 bases from V and 1 base from J, with 7 bases between. Germline assignment: CDR1 SGHNT and CDR2 YYREEE (reference sequence). This CDR3 spans 14 amino acids. The chain's CDR3 is CASSLDASNYGYTF. The CDR3 bases are TGTGCCAGCAGCTTGGATGCGAGTAACTATGGCTACACCTTC.

The chain employs TRBV6-6 and TRBJ2-7; tentatively, D is TRBD1 (6 bases). The CDR3 is made up of 14 amino acids. Deletions cut 4 bases from V and 2 bases from J, with 12 bases between. CDR1 is MNHNY, CDR2 SVGAGI, per germline (reference sequence). This CDR3 reads CASSSPGTPYEQYF. The CDR3 DNA sequence: TGTGCCAGCAGTTCTCCTGGGACACCCTACGAGCAGTACTTC.

This clonotype was counted a few times. The chain couples TRBV2 to TRBJ1-1, with 11 nucleotides matching TRBD1. CDR3 length: 13 residues. Per the germline V gene, CDR1 is SNHLY and CDR2 is FYNNEI. The trim removed 7 bases at V and 6 bases at J, leaving 4 bases unmatched. CDR3 loop: CASKAGQGAEAFF. In DNA, the CDR3 is TGTGCCAGCAAGGCGGGACAGGGGGCTGAAGCTTTCTTT. Together with reference TRBV2 and TRBJ1-1, the CDR3 gives the full variable domain: EPEVTQTPSHQVTQMGQEVILRCVPISNHLYFYWYRQILGQKVEFLVSFYNNEISEKSEIFDDQFSVERPDGSNFTLKIRSTKLEDSAMYFCASKAGQGAEAFFGQGTRLTVV.

The CDR3 DNA is TGTGCCAGCAGCCCGACGGGGTTTACCGGGGAGCTGTTTTTT. This codes for CASSPTGFTGELFF. This chain links TRBV7-9 with TRBJ2-2; D might be TRBD2 (5 bases). The germline gives CDR1 SEHNR, CDR2 FQNEAQ (reference sequence). This CDR3 has 14 residues. Trimming took 5 bases from V and 5 from J, leaving 12 bases between them.

This clonotype was seen more than once but under ten times. V usage is TRBV12-3 or TRBV12-4 and J usage is TRBJ1-1; D might be TRBD1 (5 bases). The CDR3 totals 13 residues. V lost 5 bases, J lost 4 bases, and 11 bases lay in between. The DNA of the CDR3 is TGTGCCAGCAGTCCAGGGTTTTTCACTGAAGCTTTCTTT. Amino acid sequence: CASSPGFFTEAFF.

This chain uses TRBV15 with TRBJ2-2, with D possibly TRBD2 on 5 matching bases. The germline CDR1 and CDR2 sequences are LNHNV and YYDKDF (reference sequence). V lost 6 bases to trimming and J lost 7 bases, with 12 bases between them. The length of the CDR3 is 13 residues. In DNA, the CDR3 is TGTGCCACCAGGGACGGGGAGCACGGGGAGCTGTTTTTT. Translation gives CATRDGEHGELFF.

This clonotype was seen ten or more times. The chain recombines TRBV7-8 with TRBJ2-7; D gene ambiguous. Germline CDR1 and CDR2: SGHVS and FQNEAQ. The CDR3 extends over 14 amino acids. The ends were cut back, 5 bases at V and 0 bases at J, with 11 bases in the middle. The CDR3 coding sequence is TGTGCCAGCAGCCCATATCACAGCTCCTACGAGCAGTACTTC. Translation gives CASSPYHSSYEQYF.

The rearrangement joins TRBV12-3 or TRBV12-4 to TRBJ1-4; D may be TRBD1 (5 bases). V shed 3 bases and J shed 3 bases, with 11 bases lying between them. This CDR3 has 15 amino acids. The CDR3, as DNA: TGTGCCAGCAGTTTCAGAGGGGTCTCTAATGAAAAACTGTTTTTT. Translating gives CASSFRGVSNEKLFF.

In DNA form, the CDR3 reads TGCAGTGCTAGAATGGGGTTCCTCCTTAATGAAAAACTGTTTTTT. This translates into CSARMGFLLNEKLFF. The chain links TRBV20-1 to TRBJ1-4; D gene ambiguous. Trimming cost V 2 bases and J 4 bases, with 14 bases left between them. The CDR3 consists of 15 residues. CDR1 is DFQATT, CDR2 SNEGSKA, per germline (reference sequence).

The J gene is TRBJ1-6, the V gene TRBV2; D gene uncertain. Germline V gene lookup returns CDR1 SNHLY and CDR2 FYNNEI. This CDR3 has 15 residues. The CDR3 coding sequence is TGTGCTAGTTCCCAACACGACTCCTATAATTCACCCCTCCACTTT. The encoded protein is CASSQHDSYNSPLHF.

Of note for this clonotype: Germline is not matched at one junction end, which may reflect a read error. The CDR3 DNA sequence: TGCGCCAGCAGCCAAGGGGGAACAGGATCTAATGAAAAACTGTTTTTT. Its protein product is CASSQGGTGSNEKLFF. The J gene is TRBJ1-4, the V gene TRBV2; tentative D call: TRBD1 (6 bases). This CDR3 is 16 amino acids long. In germline, CDR1 is SNHLY, CDR2 FYNNEI.

This clonotype appeared a few times. The chain is built from TRBV7-9 and TRBJ2-7; D unclear. CDR3 length equals 14 residues. Germline loops: CDR1 SEHNR, CDR2 FQNEAQ (reference sequence). V gave up 1 base and J gave up 1 base, with 8 bases separating them. The CDR3 loop reads CASSLDGPSYEQYF. In DNA, the CDR3 is TGTGCCAGCAGCTTAGACGGTCCTTCCTACGAGCAGTACTTC. Variable domain in full (rest from reference TRBV7-9 and TRBJ2-7): DTGVSQNPRHKITKRGQNVTFRCDPISEHNRLYWYRQTLGQGPEFLTYFQNEAQLEKSRLLSDRFSAERPKGSFSTLEIQRTEQGDSAMYLCASSLDGPSYEQYFGPGTRLTVT.

CDR3 sequence reads: CASSLAGQGGGPQHF. The CDR3 bases are TGTGCCAGCAGCTTGGCGGGGCAGGGTGGTGGGCCCCAGCATTTT. The chain couples TRBV7-9 to TRBJ1-5; D is perhaps TRBD1 (5 bases). Germline loops: CDR1 SEHNR, CDR2 FQNEAQ (reference sequence). CDR3 length: 15 amino acids. The V gene lost 3 bases and the J gene lost 9 bases, with 18 bases spanning the gap.

Turning to this clonotype: One end of the junction varies from germline; a read error may be responsible. The rearrangement links TRBV6-5 to TRBJ2-7; D is unresolved. This CDR3 has 13 amino acids. The germline CDR1 and CDR2 sequences are MNHEY and SVGAGI. The CDR3 is CAISYSRGLEQYF. The DNA of the CDR3 is TGTGCCATCAGTTACTCGAGAGGTCTCGAGCAGTACTTC.

The genes are TRBV10-3 and TRBJ2-6; possibly TRBD1 for D (7 bases). Germline CDR1 ENHRY, CDR2 SYGVKD. CDR3 size: 17 residues. The V gene lost 4 bases and the J gene lost 0 bases, with 13 bases spanning the gap. The CDR3 bases are TGTGCCATCAGTGGCGGGACAGTCAGCTCTGGGGCCAACGTCCTGACTTTC. It encodes CAISGGTVSSGANVLTF.

The chain carries TRBV7-8 and TRBJ1-1, with D tentatively TRBD1 (5 bases). The germline CDR1 and CDR2 sequences are SGHVS and FQNEAQ. CDR3 length: 13 amino acids. Between the trimmed V and J ends, which lost 5 bases and 5 bases, there was a span of 12 bases. This CDR3 is CASSRQSRTEAFF. CDR3 nucleotides: TGTGCCAGCAGCCGACAGAGCAGAACTGAAGCTTTCTTT.

Details on this clonotype: A single base separates this from a much larger clone, so it may be a read error. Likely a read error: the CDR3 ends without its conserved phenylalanine or tryptophan. The chain has TRBV7-9 and TRBJ2-7; D ambiguous. This CDR3 comprises 12 residues. Trimming pared 1 base from V and 6 bases from J, leaving 7 bases between. Germline V gives CDR1 SEHNR, CDR2 FQNEAQ (reference sequence). The DNA of the CDR3 is TGTGCCAGCAGCTTAGGGACGTCCGAGCAGTACTCC. Protein product: CASSLGTSEQYS.

This sequence joins TRBV25-1 and TRBJ1-5, with D possibly TRBD1 on 6 matching bases. Looked up from germline, CDR1 is MGHDK and CDR2 is SYGVNS. The CDR3 contains 15 residues. V was shortened by 4 bases and J by 2 bases, with 12 bases between the two germline ends. The CDR3 sequence is CASSARGRGNQPQHF. The CDR3 region has the DNA TGTGCCAGCAGTGCCAGGGGTCGAGGCAATCAGCCCCAGCATTTT.

This clonotype was found many times. V is TRBV2 and J is TRBJ2-5; D unresolved. The CDR3 extends over 14 amino acids. The V end was cut by 2 bases, the J end by 2 bases, with 9 bases between. The germline V gene encodes CDR1 SNHLY and CDR2 FYNNEI. CDR3: CASSESSRQETQYF. The CDR3 bases are TGTGCCAGCAGTGAAAGCTCCAGACAAGAGACCCAGTACTTC.

This clonotype was picked up a small number of times. The V and J genes are TRBV12-3 or TRBV12-4 and TRBJ1-1; 8 bases match TRBD1. V shed 5 bases and J 3 bases; nucleotides not matched to a gene: 11. The CDR3 covers 16 residues. The CDR3 coding sequence is TGTGCCAGCAGTACCCCTACCAGGGGGCGCGACACTGAAGCTTTCTTT. This codes for CASSTPTRGRDTEAFF.

This chain joins TRBV7-9 and TRBJ1-5; 11 bases align to TRBD1. The J segment lost 11 bases and the V segment lost 5 bases, leaving 11 bases of the junction unmatched. Germline CDR1 and CDR2: SEHNR and FQNEAQ (reference sequence). CDR3 length equals 15 residues. The CDR3 region is CASSPGQGARETQHF. The CDR3 DNA reads TGTGCCAGCAGCCCCGGACAGGGGGCGCGGGAGACCCAGCATTTT.

This clonotype was detected many times. This rearrangement joins TRBV9 to TRBJ2-7, with TRBD1 matching over 7 bases. Trimming took 4 bases from V and 6 from J; bases not matched to a gene: 7. The CDR3 is made up of 13 amino acids. The V gene's germline CDR1 is SGDLS and CDR2 YYNGEE. CDR3: CASSSWDSSEQYF. Written as DNA, the CDR3 is TGTGCCAGCAGCAGTTGGGACAGTAGCGAGCAGTACTTC.

In this sample, this clonotype turned up a few times. This chain connects TRBV7-9 to TRBJ1-1; D is ambiguous. V dropped 2 bases and J dropped 1 base, with 11 bases sitting between them. Germline CDR1 SEHNR, CDR2 FQNEAQ (reference sequence). CDR3 length equals 15 residues. The CDR3 reads CASSLQPAENTEAFF. In DNA form, the CDR3 reads TGTGCCAGCAGCTTACAACCGGCAGAGAACACTGAAGCTTTCTTT.

This clonotype was picked up a small number of times. Sequence at one end of the junction differs from germline and may be a read error. The V call is TRBV10-3, the J call TRBJ1-6; no clear D gene. CDR1 and CDR2 (germline): ENHRY, SYGVKD. This CDR3 comprises 15 residues. The DNA for the CDR3 is TGTGCCAGCAGTGGATTTGGGTCTAGAGATTCACCCCTCCACTTT. Amino acid sequence: CASSGFGSRDSPLHF.

On this clonotype itself: One end of the junction fails to match germline, which may point to a read error. This CDR3 is CSARDRSRRETQCF. In nucleotides, the CDR3 is TGCAGTGCTAGAGATCGATCGCGAAGAGAGACCCAGTGCTTC. The chain employs TRBV20-1 and TRBJ2-5, with D unresolved. The length of the CDR3 is 14 residues. Per the germline V gene, CDR1 is DFQATT and CDR2 is SNEGSKA (reference sequence).